This TCR beta chain was captured in a study of T-cell memory formation after mild COVID-19. cDNA libraries for TCR alpha and TCR beta, carrying sample barcodes and UMIs, came from 5'RACE with constant-segment primers. TCRdb reanalysed the 5' RACE reads using MiXCR and keeps one entry per CDR3 protein. In the table there are hundreds of thousands of distinct CDR3 sequences, around 21% of which are singletons. The germline V gene encodes CDR1 SGHRS and CDR2 YFSETQ. This CDR3 contains 14 residues. Trimming removed 0 bases from V and 0 bases from J, with 6 bases in between. This clonotype was counted between two and nine times.

Sequencing used PBMCs or a T cell subset sorted from them (not recorded which). The clonotype was recovered from an adult woman who had mild COVID-19 (a few samples of this study predate the infection). Cell type and time point are not known. The rearrangement uses TRBV5-1 and TRBJ1-2; D is undetermined. The CDR3 DNA follows: TGCGCCAGCAGCTTGGTCGGGACTAACTATGGCTACACCTTC. Its translation is CASSLVGTNYGYTF.